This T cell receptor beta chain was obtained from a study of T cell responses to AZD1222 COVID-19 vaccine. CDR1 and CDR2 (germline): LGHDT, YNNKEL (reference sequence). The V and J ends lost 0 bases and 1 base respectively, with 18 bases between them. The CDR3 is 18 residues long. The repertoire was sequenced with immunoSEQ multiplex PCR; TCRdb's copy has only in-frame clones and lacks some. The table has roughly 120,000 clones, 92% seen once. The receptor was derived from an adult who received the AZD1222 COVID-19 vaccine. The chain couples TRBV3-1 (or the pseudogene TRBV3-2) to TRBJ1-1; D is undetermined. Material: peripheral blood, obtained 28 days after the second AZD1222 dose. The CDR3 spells CASSQEFSWADSNTEAFF. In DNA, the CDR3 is TGTGCCAGCAGCCAAGAGTTCAGCTGGGCAGACTCGAACACTGAAGCTTTCTTT.